This TCR beta chain was sequenced for a study of Graves' ophthalmopathy and Graves' hyperthyroidism. Clinicians diagnosed using symptoms, serum thyroxine, TRAb, thyroid ultrasound and orbital computed tomography. Comment on this clonotype: The junction departs from germline at one end; a sequencing error may be responsible.

Germline CDR1 is SGHTA and CDR2 is FQGNSA. This CDR3 has 14 residues. Amplifying from RNA transcripts, the study obtained TCR beta CDR3 regions. A first-round RT-PCR used HTBI primers, followed by a second-round multiplex PCR. TCRdb re-called the multiplex PCR reads through MiXCR, storing one row per CDR3 protein. This sample has over a million distinct CDR3 sequences, with around a third found just once. This receptor was taken from an adult man with Graves' hyperthyroidism. The sample comprised peripheral blood or thyroid tissue (not recorded which). The rearrangement links TRBV7-2 to TRBJ1-5, with TRBD1 matching 7 bases. The CDR3: CASSLQGPGWPRHF. In DNA form, the CDR3 reads TGTGCCAGCAGCCTACAGGGGCCTGGATGGCCCCGGCATTTT.